This T cell receptor (beta chain) was sequenced in a study of Graves' ophthalmopathy and Graves' hyperthyroidism (dated by TCRdb to 2016 to 2019). Background for the entire study: Peripheral blood samples were taken at the time of initial diagnosis, before any treatment was given. The study used signatures of the TCR beta repertoire to tell Graves' ophthalmopathy apart from Graves' hyperthyroidism and to predict which patients would progress to ophthalmopathy. In total, 135 blood samples were TCR-sequenced: fewer than 50 ophthalmopathy, under 80 hyperthyroidism and some 17 hyperthyroidism-to-ophthalmopathy patients. To explore V-J signatures that distinguish ophthalmopathy from hyperthyroidism, a discovery set of around 100 patients was enrolled, made up of approximately 45 with ophthalmopathy and fewer than 60 with stable hyperthyroidism. An independent validation cohort was composed of some 19 hyperthyroidism patients and approximately 15 patients who later progressed from hyperthyroidism to ophthalmopathy. In about six hyperthyroidism patients, T-cell repertoires of thyroid tissue and blood were compared. Following sampling, methimazole starting at 30 mg daily was administered to hyperthyroidism patients, and high-dose intravenous methylprednisolone was administered to ophthalmopathy patients.

What the research found in general, with its limitations: In validation, the model predicted ophthalmopathy progression with 70.59% sensitivity and roughly 72% specificity; around twelve predicted patients were CT-confirmed with GO in a median of about 6.2 months. Most of the expanded thyroid clonotypes with a frequency above 0.001 were also detected in blood, and it was suggested that the thyroid immune response may be reflected by blood repertoires. No statistical method was used to set the sample size in advance, and the investigators knew which group each participant was assigned to. In cross-validation, the 13-signature model distinguished ophthalmopathy from stable hyperthyroidism with approximately 90% sensitivity and about 81% specificity, while in the test set the corresponding values were about 80% and 75%.

Patients with ophthalmopathy had moderately to severely active disease, with a Clinical Activity Score of 3 or more, a NOSPECS grade of 4 or more, and a disease duration of less than 3 months. Anyone with other autoimmune diseases, uncontrolled infections, pregnancy or lactation was excluded from the study. Diagnosis relied on clinical symptoms, serum thyroxine, TRAb, thyroid ultrasound and orbital computed tomography. PBMCs were isolated from 7.5 to 10 ml of fresh peripheral blood by Ficoll-Paque density gradient centrifugation. Total RNA was extracted using Trizol reagent, and RNA quality was checked on an Agilent 2100 Bioanalyzer. On this clonotype itself: Its target antigen remains unknown. Base qualities are not at hand, and no much larger clone is one base apart.

V and J are truncated by 0 bases and 6 bases respectively, leaving an intervening sequence of 8 bases. Per the germline V gene (reference sequence), SEHNR is the CDR1 and FQNEAQ is the CDR2. The CDR3 runs 13 amino acids, cysteine and phenylalanine included. Only the CDR3 portion is preserved as DNA: 39 bases, with reading frame beginning at the first base. For repertoire sequencing, the TCR beta CDR3 regions were amplified from RNA transcripts. The first round of RT-PCR was done with HTBI primers and the Qiagen OneStep RT-PCR kit, and was followed by a second round of multiplex PCR, then size selection and purification. The libraries underwent paired-end sequencing with 100 bp reads on an Illumina HiSeq2000. In the paper's pipeline: SOAPnuke was used for read processing, and reads with adapters, uncalled bases, a mean Phred below 15, or no exact constant-primer or identifier match were discarded. COPE v1.2.5 was used to merge the high-quality paired reads. Each unique nucleotide sequence was defined as a clonotype, and clonotypes were aligned to IMGT TRB V, D and J references with MiTCR v1.1. Analysis was restricted to V-J combinations with a frequency above 0.0001, which covered approximately 99% of repertoires. A TCR clonal expansion and chaos score per V-J combination was defined as the ratio of F50 clonal expansion to chaos observed in the TCRdist matrix. Welch's t-statistics and random forest were used to reduce features to more than ten V-J combinations, which were fed into a naive Bayes classifier. Thyroid-blood repertoire similarity was quantified with the Morisita-Horn index. TCRdb reanalyzed the raw reads on its own, using fastp at Q25 for trimming and MiXCR for clone calling, and kept in-frame beta chains. Rows merge per CDR3 protein into single entries with the most common DNA and genes. TCRdb, not the original authors, processed these V and J calls. This sample holds 200,000 to 250,000 distinct CDR3 sequences; around 42% were observed only once. The leading ten clones occupy less than 50% of the sample.

The chain is assembled from TRBV7-9 and TRBJ1-2; too little of a D gene remains to name it. What was sequenced was peripheral blood. The sequence was collected from an adult man with Graves' ophthalmopathy. The CDR3 has the sequence CASSLAGSNGYTF. The nucleotides read TGTGCCAGCAGCTTAGCGGGTTCGAATGGCTACACCTTC. The CDR3 plus the reference TRBV7-9 and TRBJ1-2 genes for the other parts give the full variable domain: DTGVSQNPRHKITKRGQNVTFRCDPISEHNRLYWYRQTLGQGPEFLTYFQNEAQLEKSRLLSDRFSAERPKGSFSTLEIQRTEQGDSAMYLCASSLAGSNGYTFGSGTRLTVV.